The source of this TCR beta chain is a study of OX40 agonist ivuxolimab in advanced cancers. Overall study: Dosing consisted of intravenous ivuxolimab at 0.01 to 10 mg/kg every 2 weeks. Eligibility rules accepted prior anti-PD-1, anti-PD-L1 or anti-CTLA-4 therapy, and around 40% had some. Study observations and caveats: At doses 0.1 to 3.0 mg/kg, CD4+ and CD8+ clones expanded.

CDR3 size: 14 residues. J gave up 1 base and V 5 bases, and 4 bases lay outside the gene matches. Germline V lookup: CDR1 LGHNT, CDR2 FRNRAP. Patients who had autoimmune disease history or got systemic immunosuppression were left out. Profiling relied on immunoSEQ multiplex PCR, and the TCRdb table lists in-frame clones only, not all of them. This table holds about 60,000 clones, 80% to 90% found once. Remarks on this clone: Its antigen is undetermined.

The chain links TRBV12-5 to TRBJ1-1; 7 bases fit TRBD1. This TCR was sampled from an adult with an advanced solid tumor such as melanoma, head and neck, liver or kidney cancer. Specimen: CD4+ or CD8+ T cells sorted from blood, collected in a trial of the OX40 agonist ivuxolimab. CDR3 nucleotides: TGTGCTAGTGGTCAAAGGACAGGGAACACTGAAGCTTTCTTT. It yields the protein CASGQRTGNTEAFF.